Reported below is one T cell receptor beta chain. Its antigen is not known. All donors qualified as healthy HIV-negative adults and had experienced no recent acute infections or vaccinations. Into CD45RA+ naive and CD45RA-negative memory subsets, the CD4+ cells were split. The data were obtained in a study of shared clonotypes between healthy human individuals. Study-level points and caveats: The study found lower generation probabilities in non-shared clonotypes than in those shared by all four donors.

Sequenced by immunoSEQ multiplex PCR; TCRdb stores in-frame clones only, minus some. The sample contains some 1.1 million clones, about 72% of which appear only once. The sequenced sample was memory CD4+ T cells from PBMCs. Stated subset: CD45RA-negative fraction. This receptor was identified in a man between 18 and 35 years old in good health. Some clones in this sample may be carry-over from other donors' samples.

CDR3 DNA: TGTGCCAGCAGCGGGGGGGCGGGGCTACTAACCTACGAGCAGTACTTC. Translated: CASSGGAGLLTYEQYF. The V and J genes are TRBV6-6 and TRBJ2-7; 8 nucleotides align to TRBD2. With V trimmed by 6 bases and J by 2 bases, 12 bases remained unmatched. The CDR3 has 16 amino acids. CDR1 and CDR2 (germline): MNHNY, SVGAGI (reference sequence).